This is a list of T cell receptor beta chains from one sample in a study of technical replicates of blood from several donors. This table comes from immunoSEQ multiplex PCR, and its TCRdb copy is limited to in-frame clones, with some not included. The sample contains some 64,000 clones, around 86% of which appear only once. The specimen was PBMCs. The source of these receptors is a human donor in good health. Some clones in this sample may be carry-over from other donors' samples. Each CDR3 is given with its conserved first and last residue. The order of the fields is clone size, D gene, J gene, V gene, CDR3 DNA, CDR3 protein. A D gene is named only where the DNA matches it firmly. Expanded clones get a size class; other rows say once, few or many, or leave the size out.

. | . | TRBJ1-5 | TRBV6-6 | TGTGCCAGCAGTTACATCGGCAATCAGCCCCAGCATTTT | CASSYIGNQPQHF
. | . | TRBJ1-2 | TRBV7-2 | TGTGCCAGCAGCACACAGGGCGATGGCTACACCTTC | CASSTQGDGYTF
. | . | TRBJ1-2 | TRBV28 | TGTGCCAGCAGTTTAGGTCCGGGAGGAGAGGGGCCCGGCGGCTACACCTTC | CASSLGPGGEGPGGYTF
. | . | TRBJ1-1 | TRBV11-1 | TGTGCCAGCAGCCCCCCCCGAACAAGGAGCGAAGCTTTCTTT | CASSPPRTRSEAFF
. | TRBD1 | TRBJ2-1 | TRBV7-3 | TGTGCCAGCAGCATACAGGGGAGCTCCTACAATGAGCAGTTCTTC | CASSIQGSSYNEQFF
. | . | TRBJ2-1 | TRBV4-2 | TGTGCCAGCAGCCAAGAACTACTAGGTGGCGATGAGCAGTTCTTC | CASSQELLGGDEQFF
. | . | TRBJ1-5 | TRBV9 | TGTGCCAGCAGCGTAGCACCAGGGGCGGGTCAGCCCCAGCATTTT | CASSVAPGAGQPQHF
. | TRBD1 | TRBJ2-3 | TRBV6-5 | TGTGCCAGCAGTCTAGGACAGGGTGCGGATACGCAGTATTTT | CASSLGQGADTQYF
. | . | TRBJ2-3 | TRBV7-8 | TGTGCCAGCGCTAGTGGTTTGAGGACACCCACCACAGATACGCAGTATTTT | CASASGLRTPTTDTQYF
few | TRBD1 | TRBJ2-7 | TRBV15 | TGTGCCACCAGCAGAGATAGGACAGGGATCTACGAGCAGTACTTC | CATSRDRTGIYEQYF
. | . | TRBJ2-7 | TRBV7-9 | TGTGCCAGCGGCAGGTTCTCCTACGAGCAGTACTTC | CASGRFSYEQYF
few | TRBD1 | TRBJ1-1 | TRBV25-1 | TGTGCCAGCAGTGACTACAGGGGTGGAACTGAAGCTTTCTTT | CASSDYRGGTEAFF
few | . | TRBJ2-7 | TRBV7-2 | TGTGCCAGCAGCACCACATACGAGCAGTACTTC | CASSTTYEQYF
. | . | TRBJ1-2 | TRBV12-1 | TGTGCCAGCAGCGTCCCAGATGCCCGATCCGAAGCTAACTATGGCTACACCTTC | CASSVPDARSEANYGYTF
. | TRBD1 | TRBJ2-3 | TRBV11-3 | TGTGCCAGCAGCCCAGGACAGGCGACCTTCACAGATACGCAGTATTTT | CASSPGQATFTDTQYF
. | . | TRBJ1-4 | TRBV14 | TGTGCCAGCAGCCAAAGAGGCAGGGTACTGTTTTTT | CASSQRGRVLFF
. | TRBD1 | TRBJ1-1 | TRBV5-1 | TGCGCCAGCAGCTTAGGACAGGGGGGGATAAACACTGAAGCTTTCTTT | CASSLGQGGINTEAFF
. | . | TRBJ1-1 | TRBV5-1 | TGCGCCAGCAGCTTGGGGGGGCCGACTGAAGCTTTCTTT | CASSLGGPTEAFF
. | . | TRBJ2-7 | TRBV12-5 | TGTGCTAGTGGTTTGTACACCCGCGAGCAGTACTTC | CASGLYTREQYF
. | TRBD2 | TRBJ2-3 | TRBV7-9 | TGTGCCGGGAAACTAGCGGGCTGGGGTACGCAGTATTTT | CAGKLAGWGTQYF
. | TRBD1 | TRBJ1-5 | TRBV6-1 | TGTGCCAGCAGAGAGGGACAGGGGAATCAGCCCCAGCATTTT | CASREGQGNQPQHF
. | . | TRBJ2-3 | TRBV7-9 | TGTGCCAGCAGCCCCGAAGCTACAGATACGCAGTATTTT | CASSPEATDTQYF
once | . | TRBJ2-2 | TRBV2 | TGTGCCAGCAGTGAAATCGGGACAAAGAACACCGGGGAGCTGTTTTTT | CASSEIGTKNTGELFF
. | . | TRBJ2-7 | TRBV19 | TGTGCCAGTACCGGCTTAAGGGACAACGATTCCCAGTACTTC | CASTGLRDNDSQYF
. | . | TRBJ2-3 | TRBV5-1 | TGCGCCAGCAGCGGGATCGGTATTAGCGGTGAGGCAGATACGCAGTATTTT | CASSGIGISGEADTQYF
. | . | TRBJ1-2 | TRBV2 | TGTGCCAGCAGTCTCGGGGAGGCAGTCTATGGCTACACCTTC | CASSLGEAVYGYTF
few | . | TRBJ1-3 | TRBV5-6 | TGTGCCAGCAGCCATGGACAGCCGCCTCTAACCATATATTTT | CASSHGQPPLTIYF
few | TRBD2 | TRBJ2-1 | TRBV5-1 | TGCGCCAGCAGCTTCACGGGGGGCTACAATGAGCAGTTCTTC | CASSFTGGYNEQFF
. | TRBD2 | TRBJ2-3 | TRBV7-9 | TGTGCCAGCAGTCGAGGGGCTAGCGGTGATTATACGCAGTATTTT | CASSRGASGDYTQYF
. | . | TRBJ2-2 | TRBV6-1 | TGTGCCAGCCCCTCCCTCCTGAGCACCGGGGAGCTGTTTTTT | CASPSLLSTGELFF
. | . | TRBJ2-7 | TRBV2 | TGTGCCAGCAGTGAAGAATGGCAAAGCTACGAGCAGTACTTC | CASSEEWQSYEQYF
. | . | TRBJ2-7 | TRBV5-6 | TGTGCCAGCAGCTTGCATCATACCGGCGAGCAGTACTTC | CASSLHHTGEQYF
. | TRBD1 | TRBJ2-3 | TRBV28 | TGTGCCAGCAGTTCTAGGGGGCTAGGTACGCAGTATTTT | CASSSRGLGTQYF
. | TRBD2 | TRBJ2-7 | TRBV7-2 | TGTGCCAGCAGCTCGACTAGCGGGAGGGGCGAGCAGTACTTC | CASSSTSGRGEQYF
once | . | TRBJ2-1 | TRBV9 | TGTGCCAGCAACACGGCGAGCGGTAATGAGCAGTTCTTC | CASNTASGNEQFF
once | TRBD2 | TRBJ2-5 | TRBV5-1 | TGCGCCAGCAGCTTGGGCCCAGCGGGAGAGGGTGAGACCCAGTACTTC | CASSLGPAGEGETQYF
. | TRBD1 | TRBJ1-5 | TRBV19 | TGTGCCAGTAGTACCGCGACAGGGGCCCGGATTCAGCCCCAGCATTTT | CASSTATGARIQPQHF
. | TRBD2 | TRBJ2-1 | TRBV13 | TGTGCCAGCAGCTTGGGACTAGCGGGATACAATGAGCAGTTCTTC | CASSLGLAGYNEQFF
. | TRBD2 | TRBJ2-1 | TRBV12-5 | TGTGCTAGTGGTTTGGTACGGACTAGCGGTATATACAATGAGCAGTTCTTC | CASGLVRTSGIYNEQFF
. | . | TRBJ1-4 | TRBV7-9 | TGTGCCAGCAGCGAAACAGGTCCGGTTGAAAAACTGTTTTTT | CASSETGPVEKLFF
. | . | TRBJ1-3 | TRBV19 | TGTGCCTCGAGCGAGAGTCGCGGAAACACCATATATTTT | CASSESRGNTIYF
. | TRBD1 | TRBJ1-6 | TRBV30 | TGTGCCTGGAGTAGACGAGACAGGGACAATTCACCCCTCCACTTT | CAWSRRDRDNSPLHF
. | . | TRBJ2-1 | TRBV5-6 | TGTGCCAGCAGCTTGGGTGAGAGCTCCTACAATGAGCAGTTCTTC | CASSLGESSYNEQFF
. | . | TRBJ2-7 | TRBV4-1 | TGCGCCAGCAGCCAAGTTTACGGCTACGAGCAGTACTTC | CASSQVYGYEQYF
. | . | TRBJ1-3 | TRBV7-2 | TGTGCCAGCAGCTCACCGGGAGCTGGAAACACCATATATTTT | CASSSPGAGNTIYF
. | TRBD2 | TRBJ2-3 | TRBV7-3 | TGTGCCAGCAGCTCGAGCCGGGACTACATCACAGATACGCAGTATTTT | CASSSSRDYITDTQYF
. | TRBD1 | TRBJ1-2 | TRBV7-2 | TGTGCCAGCAGCTCACAGGGGCAGATTGGTTATGGCTACACCTTC | CASSSQGQIGYGYTF
. | TRBD1 | TRBJ2-2 | TRBV11-3 | TGTGCCAGCTCCGGGACAGCCGCTACCGAGCTGTTTTTT | CASSGTAATELFF
. | TRBD1 | TRBJ2-5 | TRBV7-8 | TGTGCCAGCAGCAGACCCGACAGGGTAGGAGAGACCCAGTACTTC | CASSRPDRVGETQYF
few | TRBD1 | TRBJ2-3 | TRBV15 | TGTGCCACCAGCAGAAGGGTGTCCGGACAGGGGACAGATACGCAGTATTTT | CATSRRVSGQGTDTQYF
. | . | TRBJ1-2 | TRBV5-5 | TGTGCCAGCAGCTTCCCTAACAGGGCCCCCGGCTACACCTTC | CASSFPNRAPGYTF
. | . | TRBJ2-7 | TRBV6-1 | TGTGCCAGCAACTGGGCAGGGGGGATCTACGAGCAGTACTTC | CASNWAGGIYEQYF